This T cell receptor (beta chain) was sequenced for a study of cytomegalovirus exposure and HLA in healthy donors. The repertoire was sequenced with immunoSEQ multiplex PCR; TCRdb's copy has only in-frame clones and lacks some. Of 250,000 to 300,000 clones listed, around 90% are singletons. The CDR3 is 15 amino acids. Trimming cost V 4 bases and J 2 bases, with 14 bases left between them. The V gene's germline CDR1 is SGHNT and CDR2 YYREEE (reference sequence). The receptor was derived from a woman in her late teens or twenties in good health and CMV-seronegative. V and J are TRBV5-4 and TRBJ2-3; possible D gene TRBD2, 6 bases. The sequencing sample was made of PBMCs. The CDR3 loop is CASSRRDSSTDTQYF. CDR3 nucleotides: TGTGCCAGCAGCCGCCGGGACTCATCCACAGATACGCAGTATTTT.